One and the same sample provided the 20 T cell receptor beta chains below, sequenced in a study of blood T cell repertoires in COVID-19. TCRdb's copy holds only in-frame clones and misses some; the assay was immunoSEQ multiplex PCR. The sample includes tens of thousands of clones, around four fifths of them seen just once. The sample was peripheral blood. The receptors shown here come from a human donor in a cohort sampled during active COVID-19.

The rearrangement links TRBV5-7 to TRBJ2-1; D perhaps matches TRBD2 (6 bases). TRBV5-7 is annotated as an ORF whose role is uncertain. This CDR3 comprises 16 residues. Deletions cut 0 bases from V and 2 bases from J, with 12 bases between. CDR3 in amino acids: CASSLDRGEPYNEQFF. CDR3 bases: TGTGCCAGCAGCTTGGATCGCGGGGAACCCTACAATGAGCAGTTCTTC.

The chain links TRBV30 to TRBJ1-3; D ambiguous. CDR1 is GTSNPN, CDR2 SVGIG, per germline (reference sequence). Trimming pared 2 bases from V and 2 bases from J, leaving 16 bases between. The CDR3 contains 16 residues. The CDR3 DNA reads TGTGCCTGGAGTAGGAGGTCCGGGAGCGCTGGAAACACCATATATTTT. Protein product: CAWSRRSGSAGNTIYF. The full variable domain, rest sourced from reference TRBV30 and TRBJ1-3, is SQTIHQWPATLVQPVGSPLSLECTVEGTSNPNLYWYRQAAGRGLQLLFYSVGIGQISSEVPQNLSASRPQDRQFILSSKKLLLSDSGFYLCAWSRRSGSAGNTIYFGEGSWLTVV.

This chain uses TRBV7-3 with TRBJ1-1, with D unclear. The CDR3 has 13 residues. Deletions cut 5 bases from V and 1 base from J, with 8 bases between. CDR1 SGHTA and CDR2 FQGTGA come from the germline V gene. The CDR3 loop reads CASSPDTNTEAFF. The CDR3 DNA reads TGTGCCAGCAGCCCTGACACGAACACTGAAGCTTTCTTT. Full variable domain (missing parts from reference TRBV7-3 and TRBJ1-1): GAGVSQTPSNKVTEKGKYVELRCDPISGHTALYWYRQSLGQGPEFLIYFQGTGAADDSGLPNDRFFAVRPEGSVSTLKIQRTERGDSAVYLCASSPDTNTEAFFGQGTRLTVV.

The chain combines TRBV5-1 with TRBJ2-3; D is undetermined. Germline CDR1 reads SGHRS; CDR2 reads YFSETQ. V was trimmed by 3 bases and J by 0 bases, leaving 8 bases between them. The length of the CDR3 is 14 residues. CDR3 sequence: CASSSYTSTDTQYF. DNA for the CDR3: TGCGCCAGCAGCTCCTATACTAGCACAGATACGCAGTATTTT.

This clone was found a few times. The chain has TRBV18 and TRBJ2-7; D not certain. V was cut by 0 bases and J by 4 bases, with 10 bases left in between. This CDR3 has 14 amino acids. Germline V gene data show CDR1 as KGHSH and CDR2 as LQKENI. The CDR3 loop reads CASSPPHTNYEQYF. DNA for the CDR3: TGTGCCAGCTCACCACCTCACACAAATTACGAGCAGTACTTC. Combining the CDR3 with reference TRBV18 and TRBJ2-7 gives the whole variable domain NAGVMQNPRHLVRRRGQEARLRCSPMKGHSHVYWYRQLPEEGLKFMVYLQKENIIDESGMPKERFSAEFPKEGPSILRIQQVVRGDSAAYFCASSPPHTNYEQYFGPGTRLTVT.

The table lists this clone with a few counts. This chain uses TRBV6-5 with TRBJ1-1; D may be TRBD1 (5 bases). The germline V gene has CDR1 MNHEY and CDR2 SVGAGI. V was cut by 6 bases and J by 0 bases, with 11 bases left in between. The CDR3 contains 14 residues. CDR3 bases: TGTGCCAGCAGGCGGGACGCATTGAACACTGAAGCTTTCTTT. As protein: CASRRDALNTEAFF.

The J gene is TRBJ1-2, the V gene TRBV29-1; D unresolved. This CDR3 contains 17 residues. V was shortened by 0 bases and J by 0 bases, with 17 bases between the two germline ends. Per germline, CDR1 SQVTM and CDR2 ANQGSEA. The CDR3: CSVEEAGKGPSNYGYTF. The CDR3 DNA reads TGCAGCGTTGAAGAAGCGGGTAAAGGGCCATCTAACTATGGCTACACCTTC.

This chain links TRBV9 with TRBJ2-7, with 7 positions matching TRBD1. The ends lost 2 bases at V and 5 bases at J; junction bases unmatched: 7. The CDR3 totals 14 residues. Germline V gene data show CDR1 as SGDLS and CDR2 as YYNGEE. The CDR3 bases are TGTGCCAGCAGCGTGAGGCCCCAGGGGGACGAGCAGTACTTC. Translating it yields CASSVRPQGDEQYF. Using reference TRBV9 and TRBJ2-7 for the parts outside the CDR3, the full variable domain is DSGVTQTPKHLITATGQRVTLRCSPRSGDLSVYWYQQSLDQGLQFLIQYYNGEERAKGNILERFSAQQFPDLHSELNLSSLELGDSALYFCASSVRPQGDEQYFGPGTRLTVT.

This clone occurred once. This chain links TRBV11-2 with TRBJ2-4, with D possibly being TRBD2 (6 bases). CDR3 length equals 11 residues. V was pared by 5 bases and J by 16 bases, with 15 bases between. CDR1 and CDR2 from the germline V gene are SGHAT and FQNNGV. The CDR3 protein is CASSPGGTVYF. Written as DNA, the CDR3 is TGTGCCAGCAGCCCGGGCGGGACGGTATACTTC.

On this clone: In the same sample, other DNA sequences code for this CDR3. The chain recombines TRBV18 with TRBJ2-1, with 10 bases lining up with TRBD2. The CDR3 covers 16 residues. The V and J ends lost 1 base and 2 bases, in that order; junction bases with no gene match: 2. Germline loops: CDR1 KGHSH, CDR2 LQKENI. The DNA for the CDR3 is TGTGCCAGCTCACCACTAACTAGCGGGGCCTACAATGAGCAGTTCTTC. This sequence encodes CASSPLTSGAYNEQFF.

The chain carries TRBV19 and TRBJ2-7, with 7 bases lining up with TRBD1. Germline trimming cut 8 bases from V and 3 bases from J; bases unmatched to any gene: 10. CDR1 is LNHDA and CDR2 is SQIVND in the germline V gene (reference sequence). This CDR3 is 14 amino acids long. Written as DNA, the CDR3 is TGTGCCAGTGCCCAGGGGGTTAGCGACTACGAGCAGTACTTC. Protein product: CASAQGVSDYEQYF.

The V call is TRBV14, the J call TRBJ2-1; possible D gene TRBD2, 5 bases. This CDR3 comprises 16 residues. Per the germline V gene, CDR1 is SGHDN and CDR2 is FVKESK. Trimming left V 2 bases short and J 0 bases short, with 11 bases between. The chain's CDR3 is CASSQRRASSYNEQFF. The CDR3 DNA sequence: TGTGCCAGCAGCCAACGGCGGGCAAGCTCCTACAATGAGCAGTTCTTC.

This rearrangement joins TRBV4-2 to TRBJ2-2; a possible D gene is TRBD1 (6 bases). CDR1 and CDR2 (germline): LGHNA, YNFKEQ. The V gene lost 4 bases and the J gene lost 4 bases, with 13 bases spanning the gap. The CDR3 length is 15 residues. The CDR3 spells CASSRLGAITGELFF. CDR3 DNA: TGTGCCAGCAGCCGACTGGGGGCGATCACCGGGGAGCTGTTTTTT.

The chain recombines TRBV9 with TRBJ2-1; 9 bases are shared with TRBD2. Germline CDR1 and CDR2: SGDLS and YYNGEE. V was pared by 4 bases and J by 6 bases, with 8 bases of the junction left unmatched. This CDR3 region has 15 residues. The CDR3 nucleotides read TGTGCCAGCAGCCCGGGACTAGCCGAGACCAATGAGCAGTTCTTC. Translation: CASSPGLAETNEQFF.

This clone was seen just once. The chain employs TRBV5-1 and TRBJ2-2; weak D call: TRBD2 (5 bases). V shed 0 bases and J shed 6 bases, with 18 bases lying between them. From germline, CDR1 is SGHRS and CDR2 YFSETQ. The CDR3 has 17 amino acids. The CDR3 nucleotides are TGCGCCAGCAGCTTGGGGGTTGGAGGCGGAGCAGCCGGGGAGCTGTTTTTT. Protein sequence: CASSLGVGGGAAGELFF.

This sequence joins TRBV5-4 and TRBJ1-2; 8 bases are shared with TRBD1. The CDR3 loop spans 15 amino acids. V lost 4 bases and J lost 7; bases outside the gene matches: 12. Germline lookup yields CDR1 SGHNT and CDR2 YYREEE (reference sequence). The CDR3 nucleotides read TGTGCCAGCAGCCCTACCCTCGGACAGGGCCTTGGCTACACCTTC. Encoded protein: CASSPTLGQGLGYTF.

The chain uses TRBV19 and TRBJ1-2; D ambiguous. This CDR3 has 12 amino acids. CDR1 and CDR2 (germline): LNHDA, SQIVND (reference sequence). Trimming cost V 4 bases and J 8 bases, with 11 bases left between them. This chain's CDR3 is CASSTTVQGYTF. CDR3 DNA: TGTGCCAGTAGTACCACGGTTCAAGGCTACACCTTC.

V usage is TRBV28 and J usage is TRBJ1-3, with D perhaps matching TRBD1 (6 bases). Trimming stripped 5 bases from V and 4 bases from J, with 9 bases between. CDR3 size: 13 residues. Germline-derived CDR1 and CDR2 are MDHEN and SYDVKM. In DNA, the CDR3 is TGTGCCAGCAGTCCCGGACAGGGAAACACCATATATTTT. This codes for CASSPGQGNTIYF.

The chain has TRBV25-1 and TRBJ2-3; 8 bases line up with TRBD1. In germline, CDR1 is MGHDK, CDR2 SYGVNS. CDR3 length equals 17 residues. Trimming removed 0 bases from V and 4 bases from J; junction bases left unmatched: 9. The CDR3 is CASSEYSWTGLADTQYF. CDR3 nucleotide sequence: TGTGCCAGCAGTGAATACTCCTGGACAGGGTTGGCAGATACGCAGTATTTT. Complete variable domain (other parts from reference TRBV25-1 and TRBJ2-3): EADIYQTPRYLVIGTGKKITLECSQTMGHDKMYWYQQDPGMELHLIHYSYGVNSTEKGDLSSESTVSRIRTEHFPLTLESARPSHTSQYLCASSEYSWTGLADTQYFGPGTRLTVL.

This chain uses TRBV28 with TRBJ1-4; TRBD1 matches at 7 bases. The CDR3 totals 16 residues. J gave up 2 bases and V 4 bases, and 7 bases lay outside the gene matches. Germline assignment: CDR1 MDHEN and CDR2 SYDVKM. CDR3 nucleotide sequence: TGTGCCAGCAGTTCGATAAGGGGGCTTACTAATGAAAAACTGTTTTTT. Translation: CASSSIRGLTNEKLFF. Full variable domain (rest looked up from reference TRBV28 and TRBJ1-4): DVKVTQSSRYLVKRTGEKVFLECVQDMDHENMFWYRQDPGLGLRLIYFSYDVKMKEKGDIPEGYSVSREKKERFSLILESASTNQTSMYLCASSSIRGLTNEKLFFGSGTQLSVL.